These 19 T cell receptor beta chains were sequenced from one sample in a study of blood T cell repertoires in COVID-19. Libraries were prepared by immunoSEQ multiplex PCR; TCRdb keeps only in-frame clonotypes and omits some of them. The table includes about 60,000 clones, around nine tenths detected once. Sequencing used peripheral blood. Receptor source: a man between 70 and 80 years old with acute or convalescent COVID-19.

Note on this clone: Other DNA sequences within the sample encode an identical CDR3. V usage is TRBV9 and J usage is TRBJ2-7; maybe TRBD2 (5 bases). The CDR3 extends over 14 amino acids. With 0 bases removed from V and 3 bases from J, the gap between germline ends came to 10 bases. CDR1 is SGDLS and CDR2 is YYNGEE in the germline V gene. The chain's CDR3 is CASSVAGRDYEQYF. The CDR3 region has the DNA TGTGCCAGCAGCGTAGCGGGGAGAGACTACGAGCAGTACTTC.

The V gene is TRBV19, the J gene TRBJ1-1, with a possible D match to TRBD1 (6 bases). V lost 6 bases, J lost 0 bases, and 14 bases lay in between. CDR3 length equals 15 residues. Germline V gene sequence: CDR1 LNHDA, CDR2 SQIVND (reference sequence). In DNA form, the CDR3 reads TGTGCCAGTAGGACAGTTACAGGGATGAACACTGAAGCTTTCTTT. Its translation is CASRTVTGMNTEAFF.

The chain links TRBV6-6 to TRBJ2-3; D unclear. Between the trimmed V and J ends, which lost 0 bases and 5 bases, there was a span of 12 bases. The CDR3 has 15 amino acids. Germline-derived CDR1 and CDR2 are MNHNY and SVGAGI (reference sequence). The CDR3 region is CASSYSGDRIDTQYF. CDR3 DNA: TGTGCCAGCAGTTACTCGGGCGACCGAATAGATACGCAGTATTTT.

There are a few counts of this clone. Other DNA sequences in the same sample also yield this CDR3. The rearrangement links TRBV24-1 to TRBJ2-7; 8 nucleotides agree with TRBD1. Per germline, CDR1 KGHDR and CDR2 SFDVKD. The CDR3 spans 13 residues. The V gene end was trimmed by 4 bases and the J gene end by 3 bases; junction bases not matched to a gene: 1. Here the CDR3 reads CATSETGGYEQYF. In DNA, the CDR3 is TGTGCCACCAGTGAAACAGGGGGCTACGAGCAGTACTTC.

The chain has TRBV12-5 and TRBJ2-1; TRBD1 matches at 7 bases. Germline loops: CDR1 LGHNT, CDR2 FRNRAP. CDR3 size: 16 residues. V was clipped by 2 bases and J by 7 bases; unmatched bases: 11. CDR3 sequence reads: CASGLITGAKENEQFF. The DNA of the CDR3 is TGTGCTAGTGGTTTGATCACAGGGGCCAAGGAGAATGAGCAGTTCTTC.

The rearrangement links TRBV19 to TRBJ1-2; D not certain. V was pared by 5 bases and J by 2 bases, with 3 bases between. Germline V lookup: CDR1 LNHDA, CDR2 SQIVND (reference sequence). The CDR3 runs to 11 residues. In nucleotides, the CDR3 is TGTGCCAGTAGTCTGAACTATGGCTACACCTTC. Protein sequence: CASSLNYGYTF.

The J gene is TRBJ2-7, the V gene TRBV11-3; 8 bases are a match to TRBD2. CDR3 length: 15 amino acids. V gave up 5 bases and J gave up 0 bases; unmatched junction bases: 6. Looked up from germline, CDR1 is SGHNT and CDR2 is YENEEA. DNA for the CDR3: TGTGCCAGCAGCCTCGGGGGGGGCGCCTCCTACGAGCAGTACTTC. Its translation: CASSLGGGASYEQYF.

The V and J genes are TRBV15 and TRBJ2-3, with a weak D call TRBD2 (6 bases). The V and J ends lost 0 bases and 8 bases respectively, with 9 bases between them. This CDR3 spans 13 amino acids. Germline CDR1 is LNHNV and CDR2 is YYDKDF (reference sequence). CDR3 DNA sequence: TGTGCCACCAGCAGAGAGCCCGGGGGTACGCAGTATTTT. Encoded protein: CATSREPGGTQYF.

The rearrangement links TRBV9 to TRBJ2-1; D is possibly TRBD2 (5 bases). Per germline, CDR1 SGDLS and CDR2 YYNGEE. The CDR3 has 15 amino acids. V dropped 3 bases and J dropped 0 bases, with 10 bases sitting between them. The CDR3 reads CASSAGLSSYNEQFF. The CDR3 DNA is TGTGCCAGCAGCGCAGGACTGAGCTCCTACAATGAGCAGTTCTTC.

This clone was detected only once. V gene TRBV7-9 combines with J gene TRBJ1-2, with 8 bases aligning to TRBD1. This CDR3 is built from 15 residues. The V gene end was trimmed by 1 base and the J gene end by 5 bases; junction bases not matched to a gene: 6. Germline CDR1 reads SEHNR; CDR2 reads FQNEAQ (reference sequence). This CDR3 reads CASSLGEQGVYGYTF. The DNA of the CDR3 is TGTGCCAGCAGCTTAGGGGAACAGGGGGTGTATGGCTACACCTTC.

The chain joins TRBV5-8 to TRBJ2-5, with TRBD2 identical over 8 bases. Trimming cost V 0 bases and J 1 base; bases outside gene matches: 5. Germline V gene sequence: CDR1 SGHTS, CDR2 YDEGEE. The CDR3 sequence is 16 residues long. CDR3 sequence reads: CASSLVAGRLQETQYF. CDR3 DNA: TGTGCCAGCAGCTTGGTAGCGGGGCGTCTCCAAGAGACCCAGTACTTC.

The V and J genes are TRBV6-4 and TRBJ1-1; 7 bases line up with TRBD1. The V gene end was trimmed by 6 bases and the J gene end by 1 base; junction bases not matched to a gene: 2. Germline V gene data show CDR1 as MRHNA and CDR2 as SNTAGT. This CDR3 is 13 amino acids long. CDR3 DNA sequence: TGTGCCAGCAGCTACAGGGGGAACACTGAAGCTTTCTTT. Amino acid sequence: CASSYRGNTEAFF.

This clone was picked up a small number of times. The chain recombines TRBV7-3 with TRBJ2-2, with D tentatively TRBD2 (6 bases). This CDR3 is 16 amino acids long. Germline values: CDR1 SGHTA, CDR2 FQGTGA. Trimming took 5 bases from V and 4 from J, leaving 17 bases between them. The CDR3: CASSPFAGRSTGELFF. The CDR3 DNA reads as TGTGCCAGCAGCCCCTTCGCGGGGAGAAGCACCGGGGAGCTGTTTTTT.

The rearrangement uses TRBV4-3 and TRBJ2-3; 8 bases match TRBD2. The CDR3 loop spans 14 amino acids. Per germline, CDR1 LGHNA and CDR2 YSLEER. With 0 bases clipped from V and 8 bases from J, the junction kept 4 bases outside the gene matches. The CDR3, as DNA: TGCGCCAGCAGCCAAGATTCGGGGGGGACTACGCAGTATTTT. Translating gives CASSQDSGGTTQYF.

This sequence joins TRBV12-2 and TRBJ1-6; TRBD1 is the table's D call and was not checked against the DNA. TRBV12-2 is assigned pseudogene status. The CDR3 sequence is 14 residues long. The CDR3 bases are TGTGCAAGTCGCTTTCATCCACAGGGAGTGCCCCTCCACTTT. Amino acids: CASRFHPQGVPLHF.

There are a few counts of this clone. The V call is TRBV4-2, the J call TRBJ1-6; 7 nucleotides agree with TRBD1. J gave up 4 bases and V 3 bases, and 9 bases lay outside the gene matches. CDR3 length equals 17 residues. Germline CDR1 is LGHNA and CDR2 is YNFKEQ. This CDR3 is CASSQRGPPLYNSPLHF. The CDR3 DNA reads as TGTGCCAGCAGCCAGAGGGGGCCTCCTCTTTATAATTCACCCCTCCACTTT.

V is TRBV6-2 or TRBV6-3 and J is TRBJ1-5, with D perhaps TRBD1 (5 bases). The CDR3 spans 14 residues. CDR1 is MNHEY, CDR2 SVGEGT, per germline. The V and J ends lost 6 bases and 2 bases respectively, with 11 bases between them. The DNA of the CDR3 is TGTGCCAGCAGCTCTGACAGTCGCAATCAGCCCCAGCATTTT. Amino acids: CASSSDSRNQPQHF.

CDR3: CASSKGLAGDQETQYF. The CDR3 nucleotides read TGTGCCAGCAGCAAGGGACTAGCGGGGGACCAAGAGACCCAGTACTTC. The V gene is TRBV5-4, the J gene TRBJ2-5; 14 bases agree with TRBD2. CDR1 and CDR2 from the germline V gene are SGHNT and YYREEE (reference sequence). V gave up 4 bases and J gave up 0 bases; unmatched junction bases: 2. CDR3 length: 16 residues.

The V and J genes are TRBV5-6 and TRBJ2-5; 12 bases line up with TRBD2. The germline V gene has CDR1 SGHDT and CDR2 YYEEEE. With 0 bases clipped from V and 8 bases from J, the junction kept 5 bases outside the gene matches. The CDR3 is 15 residues long. CDR3 sequence: CASSLASGGAFTQYF. The CDR3 DNA is TGTGCCAGCAGCTTGGCTAGCGGGGGGGCATTCACCCAGTACTTC.